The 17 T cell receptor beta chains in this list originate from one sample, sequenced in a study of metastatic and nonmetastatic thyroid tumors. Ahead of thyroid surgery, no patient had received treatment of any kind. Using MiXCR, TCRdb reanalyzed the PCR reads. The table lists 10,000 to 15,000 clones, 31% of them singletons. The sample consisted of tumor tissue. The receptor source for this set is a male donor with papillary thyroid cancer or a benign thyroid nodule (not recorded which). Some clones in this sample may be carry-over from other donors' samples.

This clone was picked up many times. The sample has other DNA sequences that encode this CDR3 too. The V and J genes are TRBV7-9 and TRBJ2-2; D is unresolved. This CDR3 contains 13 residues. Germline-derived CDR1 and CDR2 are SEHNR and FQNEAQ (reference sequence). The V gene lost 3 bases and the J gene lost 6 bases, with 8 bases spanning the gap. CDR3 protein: CASSFGGAGELFF. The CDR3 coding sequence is TGTGCCAGCAGCTTCGGTGGTGCCGGGGAGCTGTTTTTT.

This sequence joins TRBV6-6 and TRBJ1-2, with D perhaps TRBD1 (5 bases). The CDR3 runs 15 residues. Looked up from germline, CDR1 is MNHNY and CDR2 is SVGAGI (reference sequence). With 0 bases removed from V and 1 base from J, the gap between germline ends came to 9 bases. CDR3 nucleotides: TGTGCCAGCAGTTACTCTGGGGGGAGTAACTATGGCTACACCTTC. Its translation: CASSYSGGSNYGYTF.

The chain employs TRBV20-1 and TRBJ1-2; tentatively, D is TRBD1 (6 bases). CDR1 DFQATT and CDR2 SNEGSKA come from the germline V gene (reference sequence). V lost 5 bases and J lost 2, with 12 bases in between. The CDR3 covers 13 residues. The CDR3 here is CSASTGSNYGYTF. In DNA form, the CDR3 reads TGCAGTGCTTCGACAGGCTCGAACTATGGCTACACCTTC.

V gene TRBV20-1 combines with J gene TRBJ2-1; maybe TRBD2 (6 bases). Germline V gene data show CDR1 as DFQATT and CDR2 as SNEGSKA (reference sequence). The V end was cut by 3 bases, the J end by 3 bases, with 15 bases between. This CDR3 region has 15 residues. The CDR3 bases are TGCAGTGCTAGGCAGCTAGCGTCGCTCTACAATGAGCAGTTCTTC. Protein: CSARQLASLYNEQFF.

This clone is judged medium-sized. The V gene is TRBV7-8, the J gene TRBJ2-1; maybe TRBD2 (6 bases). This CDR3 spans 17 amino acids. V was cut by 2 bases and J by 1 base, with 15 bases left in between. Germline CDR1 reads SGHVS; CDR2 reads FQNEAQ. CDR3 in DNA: TGTGCCAGCAGCTTACAGAGACTAGTCTATTCCTACAATGAGCAGTTCTTC. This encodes CASSLQRLVYSYNEQFF.

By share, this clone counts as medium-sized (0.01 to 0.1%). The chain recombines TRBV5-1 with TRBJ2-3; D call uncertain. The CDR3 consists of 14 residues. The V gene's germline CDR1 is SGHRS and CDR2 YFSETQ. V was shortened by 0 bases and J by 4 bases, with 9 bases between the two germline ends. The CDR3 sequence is CASSLGLVPDTQYF. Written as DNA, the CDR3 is TGCGCCAGCAGCTTGGGACTCGTCCCAGATACGCAGTATTTT.

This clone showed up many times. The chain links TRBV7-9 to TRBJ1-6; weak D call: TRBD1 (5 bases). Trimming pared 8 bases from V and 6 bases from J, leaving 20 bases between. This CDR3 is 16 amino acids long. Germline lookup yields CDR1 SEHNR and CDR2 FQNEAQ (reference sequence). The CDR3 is CASGAGTATPNSPLHF. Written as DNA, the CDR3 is TGTGCCAGCGGAGCCGGGACCGCCACCCCTAATTCACCCCTCCACTTT.

The CDR3 DNA is TGTGCCAGCAGTTCGTCTGGCGATCCGTACTTC. As protein: CASSSSGDPYF. The rearrangement joins TRBV28 to TRBJ2-7; D is unresolved. Looked up from germline, CDR1 is MDHEN and CDR2 is SYDVKM. This CDR3 region has 11 residues. V dropped 4 bases and J dropped 12 bases, with 13 bases sitting between them.

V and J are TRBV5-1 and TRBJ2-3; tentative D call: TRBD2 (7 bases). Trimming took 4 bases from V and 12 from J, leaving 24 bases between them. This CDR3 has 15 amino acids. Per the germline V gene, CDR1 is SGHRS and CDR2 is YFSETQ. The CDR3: CASSPHTGLDGGQYF. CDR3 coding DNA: TGCGCCAGCAGCCCCCATACCGGACTAGACGGGGGCCAGTATTTT.

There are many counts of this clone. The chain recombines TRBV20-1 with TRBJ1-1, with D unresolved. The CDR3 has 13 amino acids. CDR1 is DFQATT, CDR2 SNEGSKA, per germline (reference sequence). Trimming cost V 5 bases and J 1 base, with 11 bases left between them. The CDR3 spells CSALTRTNTEAFF. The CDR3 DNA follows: TGCAGTGCTCTCACCCGGACGAACACTGAAGCTTTCTTT.

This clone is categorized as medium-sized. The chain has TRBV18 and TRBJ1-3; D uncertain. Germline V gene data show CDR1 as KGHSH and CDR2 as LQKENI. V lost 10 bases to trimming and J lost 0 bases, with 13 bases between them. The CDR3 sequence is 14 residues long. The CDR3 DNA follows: TGTGCCACCGCCGCGGGCAACTCTGGAAACACCATATATTTT. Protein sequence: CATAAGNSGNTIYF. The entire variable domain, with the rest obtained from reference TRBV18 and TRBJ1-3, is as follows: NAGVMQNPRHLVRRRGQEARLRCSPMKGHSHVYWYRQLPEEGLKFMVYLQKENIIDESGMPKERFSAEFPKEGPSILRIQQVVRGDSAAYFCATAAGNSGNTIYFGEGSWLTVV.

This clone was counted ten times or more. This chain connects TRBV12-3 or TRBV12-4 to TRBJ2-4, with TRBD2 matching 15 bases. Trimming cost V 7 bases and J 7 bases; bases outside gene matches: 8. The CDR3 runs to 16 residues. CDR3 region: CASTKAGLAGGNIQYF. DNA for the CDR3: TGTGCCAGCACCAAGGCAGGACTAGCGGGGGGGAACATTCAGTACTTC.

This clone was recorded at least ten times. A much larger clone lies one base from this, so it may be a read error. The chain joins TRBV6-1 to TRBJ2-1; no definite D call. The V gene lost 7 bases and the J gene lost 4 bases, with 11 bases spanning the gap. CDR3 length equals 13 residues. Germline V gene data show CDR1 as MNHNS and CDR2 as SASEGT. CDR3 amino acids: CASNYRAYNEQFF. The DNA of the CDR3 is TGTGCCAGCAATTACCGGGCGTACAATGAGCAGTTCTTC.

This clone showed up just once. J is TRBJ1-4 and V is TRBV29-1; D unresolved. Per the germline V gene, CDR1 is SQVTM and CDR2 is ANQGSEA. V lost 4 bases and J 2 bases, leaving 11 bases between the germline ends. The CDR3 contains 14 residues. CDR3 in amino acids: CSVGIGGTNEKLFF. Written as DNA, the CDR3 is TGCAGCGTTGGGATCGGCGGGACTAATGAAAAACTGTTTTTT.

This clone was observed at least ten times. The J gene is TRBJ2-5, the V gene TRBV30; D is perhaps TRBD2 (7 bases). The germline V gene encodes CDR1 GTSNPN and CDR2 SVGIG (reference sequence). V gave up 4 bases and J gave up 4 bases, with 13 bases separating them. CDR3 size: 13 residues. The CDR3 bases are TGTGCCTGGACTGGGGGGGGCTCAGAGACCCAGTACTTC. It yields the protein CAWTGGGSETQYF. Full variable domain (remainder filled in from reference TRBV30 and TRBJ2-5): SQTIHQWPATLVQPVGSPLSLECTVEGTSNPNLYWYRQAAGRGLQLLFYSVGIGQISSEVPQNLSASRPQDRQFILSSKKLLLSDSGFYLCAWTGGGSETQYFGPGTRLLVL.

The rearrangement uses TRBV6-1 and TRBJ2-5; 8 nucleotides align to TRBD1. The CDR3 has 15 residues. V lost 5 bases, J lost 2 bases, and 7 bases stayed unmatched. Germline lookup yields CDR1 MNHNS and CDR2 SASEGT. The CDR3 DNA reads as TGTGCCAGCAGTCTCGGACAGGGAAGGCAAGAGACCCAGTACTTC. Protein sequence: CASSLGQGRQETQYF.

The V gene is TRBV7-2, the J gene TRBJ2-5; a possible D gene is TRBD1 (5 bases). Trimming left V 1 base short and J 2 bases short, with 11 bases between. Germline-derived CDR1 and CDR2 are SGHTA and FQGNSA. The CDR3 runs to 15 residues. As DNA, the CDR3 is TGTGCCAGCAGCTTAGGACAGACGAATCAAGAGACCCAGTACTTC. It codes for CASSLGQTNQETQYF.